These T cell receptor beta chains were read from a single sample in a study of T-cell reconstitution after alpha-beta-depleted transplantation in children. TCRdb used MiXCR to reprocess the PCR reads, holding one entry per CDR3 protein. The sample lists approximately 240,000 distinct CDR3 sequences, about 9.5% occurring once. The input for sequencing was PBMCs from the stem cell graft donor, taken from the stem cell graft. These receptor sequences come from a human donor who donated a stem cell graft to a child with acute lymphoblastic leukemia. Each CDR3 is given with its conserved first and last residue. The D gene is left open where the match is weak. Some rows have no size entry. The others give once, few or many, or a class for an expanded clone.

few	TRBV5-1	TRBJ1-1	-	TGCGCCAGCAGCTTGACAGGGACGAACACTGAAGCTTTCTTT	CASSLTGTNTEAFF
-	TRBV6-2/TRBV6-3	TRBJ1-4	-	TGTGCCAGCAGTCCGGACAGAATTTTTAATGAAAAACTGTTTTTT	CASSPDRIFNEKLFF
few	TRBV18	TRBJ2-1	-	TGTGCCAGCTCACCAAATATGGGGCTAGGCTACAATGAGCAGTTCTTC	CASSPNMGLGYNEQFF
few	TRBV29-1	TRBJ1-2	-	TGCAGCGTTGAAGCAATCAACTATGGCTACACCTTC	CSVEAINYGYTF
many	TRBV29-1	TRBJ2-3	-	TGCAGCGCATCCGGCCAAATTTCGGATACGCAGTATTTT	CSASGQISDTQYF
few	TRBV5-1	TRBJ2-5	TRBD2	TGCGCCAGCAGCCGGACTAGCGGGGGCGTACAAGAGACCCAGTACTTC	CASSRTSGGVQETQYF
-	TRBV7-8	TRBJ2-1	-	TGTGCCAGCAGCTTAGCGTGGCAGGGGAGCCACAATGAGCAGTTCTTC	CASSLAWQGSHNEQFF
-	TRBV11-3	TRBJ2-2	TRBD2	TGTGCCAGCAGCTTCGGACTAGCGGGGGTCGTAGGCGGGGAGCTGTTTTTT	CASSFGLAGVVGGELFF
-	TRBV12-3/TRBV12-4	TRBJ1-5	-	TGTGCCAGCAGCCGGGGACTTGGGGGATATCAGCCCCAGCATTTT	CASSRGLGGYQPQHF
-	TRBV4-2	TRBJ1-4	-	TGTGCCAGCAGCCACCGGGACAAAGATGAAAAACTGTTTTTT	CASSHRDKDEKLFF
many	TRBV20-1	TRBJ1-1	-	TGCAGTGCTAGAGAGTCGAAGGGGAACACTGAAGCTTTCTTT	CSARESKGNTEAFF
few	TRBV29-1	TRBJ2-1	-	TGCAGCGTCCGGGACGGTAGCTCCTACAATGAGCAGTTCTTC	CSVRDGSSYNEQFF
-	TRBV6-2/TRBV6-3	TRBJ1-5	-	TGTGCCAGCAGGTTTGGGGGAGACAATCAGCCCCAGCATTTT	CASRFGGDNQPQHF
-	TRBV7-9	TRBJ1-4	-	TGTGCCAGCAGCCGCGGGGCCCGTCGGGAAAAACTGTTTTTT	CASSRGARREKLFF
few	TRBV14	TRBJ2-3	TRBD1	TGTGCCAGCAGCCAATTCCCGGGACAGGGGAGCACAGATACGCAGTATTTT	CASSQFPGQGSTDTQYF
few	TRBV10-2	TRBJ2-5	-	TGCGCCAGCAGTGCAGGGGTTGTCGAGACCCAGTACTTC	CASSAGVVETQYF
-	TRBV5-1	TRBJ1-5	-	TGCGCCAGCAGCTTAGACGGATTTTATAGCAATCAGCCCCAGCATTTT	CASSLDGFYSNQPQHF
few	TRBV12-3/TRBV12-4	TRBJ2-1	-	TGTGCCAGCAGTTCATCCACGGGCAATGAGCAGTTCTTC	CASSSSTGNEQFF
few	TRBV27	TRBJ2-1	TRBD2	TGTGCCAGCAGGGATAGCGGGGGCCCGAGCGGGCAGTTCTTC	CASRDSGGPSGQFF
-	TRBV4-2	TRBJ2-5	-	TGTGCCAGCAGCCAAGATGTGTGGGGGGGGCCACAAGAGACCCAGTACTTC	CASSQDVWGGPQETQYF
many	TRBV20-1	TRBJ2-7	-	TGCAGTGCTAGAGACGGAACTACTACCGTCTACGAGCAGTACTTC	CSARDGTTTVYEQYF
-	TRBV5-1	TRBJ2-7	TRBD1	TGCGCCAGCAGCTGGCAGACAGGGTCCGAGCAGTACTTC	CASSWQTGSEQYF
few	TRBV6-1	TRBJ1-2	TRBD1	TGTGCCGAACAGGGGGGACAGGTCTATGGCTACACCTTC	CAEQGGQVYGYTF